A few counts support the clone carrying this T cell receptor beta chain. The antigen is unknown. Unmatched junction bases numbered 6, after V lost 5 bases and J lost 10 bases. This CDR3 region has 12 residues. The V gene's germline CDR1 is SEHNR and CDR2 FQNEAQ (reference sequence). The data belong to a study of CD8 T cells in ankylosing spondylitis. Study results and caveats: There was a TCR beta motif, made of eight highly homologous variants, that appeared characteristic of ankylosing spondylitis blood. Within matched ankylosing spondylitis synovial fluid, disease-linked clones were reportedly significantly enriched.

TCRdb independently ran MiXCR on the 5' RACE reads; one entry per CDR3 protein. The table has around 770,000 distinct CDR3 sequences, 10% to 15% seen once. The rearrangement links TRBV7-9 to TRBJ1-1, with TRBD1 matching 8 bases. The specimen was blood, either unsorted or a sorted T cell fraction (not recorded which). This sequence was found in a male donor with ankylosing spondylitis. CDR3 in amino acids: CASSPSGGIAFF. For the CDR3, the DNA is TGTGCCAGCAGCCCCTCAGGGGGCATAGCTTTCTTT.